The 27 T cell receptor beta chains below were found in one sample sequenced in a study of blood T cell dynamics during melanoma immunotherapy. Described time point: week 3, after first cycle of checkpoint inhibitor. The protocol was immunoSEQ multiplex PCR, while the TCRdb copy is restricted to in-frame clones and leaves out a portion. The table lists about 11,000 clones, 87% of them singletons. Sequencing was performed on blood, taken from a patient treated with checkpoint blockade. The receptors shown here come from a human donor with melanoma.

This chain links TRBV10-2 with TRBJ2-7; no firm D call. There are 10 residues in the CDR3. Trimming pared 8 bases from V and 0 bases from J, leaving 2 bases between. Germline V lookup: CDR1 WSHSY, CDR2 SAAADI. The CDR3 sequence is CASGSYEQYF. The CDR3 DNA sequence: TGCGCCAGCGGCTCCTACGAGCAGTACTTC.

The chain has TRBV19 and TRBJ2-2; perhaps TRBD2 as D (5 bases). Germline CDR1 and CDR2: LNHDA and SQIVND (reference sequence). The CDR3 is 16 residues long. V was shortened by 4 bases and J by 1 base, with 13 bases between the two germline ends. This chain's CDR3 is CASSTSHTRNTGELFF. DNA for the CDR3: TGTGCCAGTAGTACTTCCCACACTAGGAACACCGGGGAGCTGTTTTTT.

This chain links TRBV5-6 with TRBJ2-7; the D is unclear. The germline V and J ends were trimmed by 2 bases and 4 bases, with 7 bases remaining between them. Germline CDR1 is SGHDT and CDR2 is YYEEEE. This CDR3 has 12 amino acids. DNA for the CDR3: TGTGCCAGCAGCTTTCAAGAGTACGAGCAGTACGTC. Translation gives CASSFQEYEQYV.

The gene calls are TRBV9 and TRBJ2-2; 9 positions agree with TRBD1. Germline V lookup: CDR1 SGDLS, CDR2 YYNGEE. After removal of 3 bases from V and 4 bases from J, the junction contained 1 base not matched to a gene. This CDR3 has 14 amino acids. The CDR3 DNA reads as TGTGCCAGCAGCGCGGGACAGGGCACCGGGGAGCTGTTTTTT. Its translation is CASSAGQGTGELFF. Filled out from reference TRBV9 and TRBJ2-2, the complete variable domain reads DSGVTQTPKHLITATGQRVTLRCSPRSGDLSVYWYQQSLDQGLQFLIQYYNGEERAKGNILERFSAQQFPDLHSELNLSSLELGDSALYFCASSAGQGTGELFFGEGSRLTVL.

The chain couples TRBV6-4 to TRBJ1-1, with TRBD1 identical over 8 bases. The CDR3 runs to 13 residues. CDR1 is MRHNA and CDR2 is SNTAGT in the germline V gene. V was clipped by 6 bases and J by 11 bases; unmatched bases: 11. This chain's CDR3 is CASSAGQGGSAFF. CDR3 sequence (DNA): TGTGCCAGCAGCGCCGGACAGGGTGGCTCGGCTTTCTTT.

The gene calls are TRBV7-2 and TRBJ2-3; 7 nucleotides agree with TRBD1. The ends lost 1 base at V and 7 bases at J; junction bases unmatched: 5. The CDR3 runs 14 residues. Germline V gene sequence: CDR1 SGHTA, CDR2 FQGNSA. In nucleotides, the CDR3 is TGTGCCAGCAGCTTAGTTAGGGGGCGAAATACGCAGTATTTT. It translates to CASSLVRGRNTQYF.

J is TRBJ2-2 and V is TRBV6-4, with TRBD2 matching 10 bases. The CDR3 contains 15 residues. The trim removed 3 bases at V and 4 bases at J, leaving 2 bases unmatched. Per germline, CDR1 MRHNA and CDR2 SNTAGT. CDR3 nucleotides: TGTGCCAGCAGTGAACTAGCGGGGACCACCGGGGAGCTGTTTTTT. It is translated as CASSELAGTTGELFF.

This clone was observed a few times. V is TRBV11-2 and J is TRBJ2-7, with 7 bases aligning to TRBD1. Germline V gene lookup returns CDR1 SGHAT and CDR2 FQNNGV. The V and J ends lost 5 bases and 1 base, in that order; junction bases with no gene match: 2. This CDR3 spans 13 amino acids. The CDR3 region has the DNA TGTGCCAGCAGCCTGGGACAGTCCTACGAGCAGTACTTC. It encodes CASSLGQSYEQYF. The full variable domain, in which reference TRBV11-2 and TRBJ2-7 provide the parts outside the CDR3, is EAGVAQSPRYKIIEKRQSVAFWCNPISGHATLYWYQQILGQGPKLLIQFQNNGVVDDSQLPKDRFSAERLKGVDSTLKIQPAKLEDSAVYLCASSLGQSYEQYFGPGTRLTVT.

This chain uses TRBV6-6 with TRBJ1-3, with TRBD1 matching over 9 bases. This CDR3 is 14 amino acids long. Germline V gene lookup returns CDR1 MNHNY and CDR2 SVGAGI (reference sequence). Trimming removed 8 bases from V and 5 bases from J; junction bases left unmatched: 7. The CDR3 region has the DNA TGTGCCAGCGGGGATACAGGGGGCCGAAACACCATATATTTT. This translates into CASGDTGGRNTIYF.

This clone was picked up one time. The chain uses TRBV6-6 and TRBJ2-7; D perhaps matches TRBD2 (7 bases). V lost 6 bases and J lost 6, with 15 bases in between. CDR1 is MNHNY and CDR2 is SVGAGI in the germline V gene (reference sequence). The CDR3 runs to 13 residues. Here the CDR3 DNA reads TGTGCCAGCAGCTTATCAGGGGAGGGCGAGCAGTACGTC. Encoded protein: CASSLSGEGEQYV.

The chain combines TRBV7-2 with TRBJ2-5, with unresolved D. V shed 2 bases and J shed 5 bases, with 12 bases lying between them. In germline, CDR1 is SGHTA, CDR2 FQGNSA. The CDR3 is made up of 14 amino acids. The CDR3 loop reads CASSLLGLGETQYF. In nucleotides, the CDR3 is TGTGCCAGCAGCTTATTAGGGCTCGGCGAGACCCAGTACTTC.

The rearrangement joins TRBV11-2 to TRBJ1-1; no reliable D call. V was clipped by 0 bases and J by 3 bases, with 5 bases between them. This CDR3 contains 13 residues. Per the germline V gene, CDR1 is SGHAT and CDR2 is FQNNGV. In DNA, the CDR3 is TGTGCCAGCAGCTTAGACGGTCACACTGAAGCTTTCTTT. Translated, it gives CASSLDGHTEAFF.

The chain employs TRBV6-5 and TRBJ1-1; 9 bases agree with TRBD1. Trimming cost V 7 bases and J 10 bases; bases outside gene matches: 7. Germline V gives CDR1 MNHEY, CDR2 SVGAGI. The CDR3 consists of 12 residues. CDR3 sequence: CASTPGQGAAFF. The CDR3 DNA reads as TGTGCCAGCACCCCGGGACAGGGCGCAGCTTTCTTT.

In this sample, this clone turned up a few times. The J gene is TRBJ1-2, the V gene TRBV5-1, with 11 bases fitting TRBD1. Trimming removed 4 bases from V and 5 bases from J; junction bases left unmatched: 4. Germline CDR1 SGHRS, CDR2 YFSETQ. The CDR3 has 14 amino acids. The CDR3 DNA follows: TGCGCCAGCAGCCCCGGACAGGGGGCTTATGGCTACACCTTC. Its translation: CASSPGQGAYGYTF.

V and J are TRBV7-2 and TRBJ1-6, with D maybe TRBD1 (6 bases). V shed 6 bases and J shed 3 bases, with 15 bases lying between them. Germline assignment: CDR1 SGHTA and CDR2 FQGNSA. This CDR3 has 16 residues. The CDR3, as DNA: TGTGCCAGCAGACCCGTGGACAGACTCTATAATTCACCCCTCCACTTT. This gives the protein CASRPVDRLYNSPLHF.

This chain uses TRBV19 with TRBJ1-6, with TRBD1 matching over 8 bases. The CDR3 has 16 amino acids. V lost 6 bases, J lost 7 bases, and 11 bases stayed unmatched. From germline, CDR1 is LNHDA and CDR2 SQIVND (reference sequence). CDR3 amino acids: CASSPTGAPLNSPLHF. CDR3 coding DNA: TGTGCCAGTAGCCCGACAGGGGCTCCCCTGAATTCACCCCTCCACTTT. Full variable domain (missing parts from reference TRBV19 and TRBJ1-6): DGGITQSPKYLFRKEGQNVTLSCEQNLNHDAMYWYRQDPGQGLRLIYYSQIVNDFQKGDIAEGYSVSREKKESFPLTVTSAQKNPTAFYLCASSPTGAPLNSPLHFGNGTRLTVT.

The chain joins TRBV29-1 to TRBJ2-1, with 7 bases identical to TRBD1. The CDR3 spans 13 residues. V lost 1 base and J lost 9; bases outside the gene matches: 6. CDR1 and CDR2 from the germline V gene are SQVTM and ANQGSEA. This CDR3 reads CSVEGTGAAEQFF. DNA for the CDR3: TGCAGCGTTGAAGGTACAGGGGCTGCTGAGCAGTTCTTC.

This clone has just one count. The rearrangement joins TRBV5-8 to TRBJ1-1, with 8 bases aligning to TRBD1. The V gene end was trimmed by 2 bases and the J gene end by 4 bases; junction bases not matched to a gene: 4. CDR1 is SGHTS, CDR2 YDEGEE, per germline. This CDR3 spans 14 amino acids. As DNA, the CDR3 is TGTGCCAGCAGCTTCCGGACAGGGACCACTGAAGCTTTCTTT. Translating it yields CASSFRTGTTEAFF.

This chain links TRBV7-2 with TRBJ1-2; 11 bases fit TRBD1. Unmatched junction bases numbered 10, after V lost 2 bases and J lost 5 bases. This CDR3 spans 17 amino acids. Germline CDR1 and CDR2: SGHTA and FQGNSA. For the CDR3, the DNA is TGTGCCAGCAGCTTATCCTCCCTCGGGACAGGGGGATATGGCTACACCTTC. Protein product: CASSLSSLGTGGYGYTF.

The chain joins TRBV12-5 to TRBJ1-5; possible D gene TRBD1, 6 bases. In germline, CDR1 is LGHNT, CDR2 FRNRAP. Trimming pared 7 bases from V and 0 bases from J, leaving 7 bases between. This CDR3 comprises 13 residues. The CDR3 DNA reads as TGTGCTAGTGACAGGGATAGCAATCAGCCCCAGCATTTT. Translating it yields CASDRDSNQPQHF.

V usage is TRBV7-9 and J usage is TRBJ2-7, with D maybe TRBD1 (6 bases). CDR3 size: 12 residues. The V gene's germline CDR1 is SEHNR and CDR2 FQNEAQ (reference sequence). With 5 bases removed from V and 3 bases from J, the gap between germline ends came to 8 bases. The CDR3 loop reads CASSVTGYEQYF. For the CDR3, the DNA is TGTGCCAGCAGCGTGACAGGCTACGAGCAGTACTTC.

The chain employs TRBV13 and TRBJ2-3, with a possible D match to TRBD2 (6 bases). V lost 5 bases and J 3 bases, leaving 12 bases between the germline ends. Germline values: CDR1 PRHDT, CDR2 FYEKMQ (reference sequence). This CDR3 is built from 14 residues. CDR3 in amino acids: CASSNRDSTDTQYF. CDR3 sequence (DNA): TGTGCCAGCAGCAACCGGGACTCTACAGATACGCAGTATTTT.

The CDR3 loop reads CASSTDRVNTGELFF. The CDR3 DNA sequence: TGTGCCAGCAGCACAGACAGGGTTAACACCGGGGAGCTGTTTTTT. The rearrangement joins TRBV7-9 to TRBJ2-2; TRBD1 matches at 7 bases. CDR3 size: 15 residues. CDR1 is SEHNR and CDR2 is FQNEAQ in the germline V gene (reference sequence). After removal of 5 bases from V and 2 bases from J, the junction contained 5 bases not matched to a gene.

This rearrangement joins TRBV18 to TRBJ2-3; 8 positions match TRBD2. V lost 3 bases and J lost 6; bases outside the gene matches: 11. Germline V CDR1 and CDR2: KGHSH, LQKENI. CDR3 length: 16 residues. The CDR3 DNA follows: TGTGCCAGCTCACCCGCAGCGGGGGATTCGAGGGATACGCAGTATTTT. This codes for CASSPAAGDSRDTQYF.

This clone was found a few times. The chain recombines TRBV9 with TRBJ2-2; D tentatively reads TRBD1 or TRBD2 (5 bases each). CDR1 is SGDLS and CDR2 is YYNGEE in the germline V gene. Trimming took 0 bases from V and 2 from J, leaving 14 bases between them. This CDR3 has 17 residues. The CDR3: CASSVGLGAPNTGELFF. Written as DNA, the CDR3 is TGTGCCAGCAGCGTAGGTCTCGGGGCTCCTAACACCGGGGAGCTGTTTTTT.

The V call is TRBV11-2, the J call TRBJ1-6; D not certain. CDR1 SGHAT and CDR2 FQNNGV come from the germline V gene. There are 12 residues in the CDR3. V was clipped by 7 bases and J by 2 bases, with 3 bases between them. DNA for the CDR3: TGTGCCAGCAACACCTATAATTCACCCCTCCACTTT. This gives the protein CASNTYNSPLHF.

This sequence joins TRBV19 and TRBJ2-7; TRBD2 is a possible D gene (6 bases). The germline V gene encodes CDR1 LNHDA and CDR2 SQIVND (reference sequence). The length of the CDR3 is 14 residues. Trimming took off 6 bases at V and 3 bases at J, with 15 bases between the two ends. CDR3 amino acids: CASRPTGGVYEQYF. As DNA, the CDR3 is TGTGCCAGTAGGCCCACCGGGGGAGTCTACGAGCAGTACTTC.